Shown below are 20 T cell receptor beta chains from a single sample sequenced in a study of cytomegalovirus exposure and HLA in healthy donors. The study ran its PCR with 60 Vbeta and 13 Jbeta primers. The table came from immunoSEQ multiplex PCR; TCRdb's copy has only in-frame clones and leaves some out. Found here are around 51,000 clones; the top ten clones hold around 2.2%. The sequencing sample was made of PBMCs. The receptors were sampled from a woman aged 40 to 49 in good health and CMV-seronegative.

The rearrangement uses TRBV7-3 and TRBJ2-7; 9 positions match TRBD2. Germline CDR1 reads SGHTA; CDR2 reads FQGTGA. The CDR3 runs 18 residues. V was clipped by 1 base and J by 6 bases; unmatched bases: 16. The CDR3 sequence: CASSLNPTAGGRRAEQYF. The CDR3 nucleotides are TGTGCCAGCAGCTTAAATCCGACCGCGGGGGGGCGCAGGGCCGAGCAGTACTTC. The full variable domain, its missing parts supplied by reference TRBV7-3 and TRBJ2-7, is GAGVSQTPSNKVTEKGKYVELRCDPISGHTALYWYRQSLGQGPEFLIYFQGTGAADDSGLPNDRFFAVRPEGSVSTLKIQRTERGDSAVYLCASSLNPTAGGRRAEQYFGPGTRLTVT.

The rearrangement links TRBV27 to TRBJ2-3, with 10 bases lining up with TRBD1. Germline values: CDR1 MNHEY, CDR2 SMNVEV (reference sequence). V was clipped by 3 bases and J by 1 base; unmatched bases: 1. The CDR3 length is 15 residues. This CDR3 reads CASSFGQGGTDTQYF. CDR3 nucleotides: TGTGCCAGCAGTTTTGGACAGGGGGGCACAGATACGCAGTATTTT.

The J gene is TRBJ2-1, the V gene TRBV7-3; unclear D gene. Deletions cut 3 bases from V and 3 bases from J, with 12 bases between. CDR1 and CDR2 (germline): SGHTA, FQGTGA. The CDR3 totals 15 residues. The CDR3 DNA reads TGTGCCAGCAGCTTTGTGGCTTCCAACTACAATGAGCAGTTCTTC. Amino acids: CASSFVASNYNEQFF. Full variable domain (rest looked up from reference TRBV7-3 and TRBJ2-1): GAGVSQTPSNKVTEKGKYVELRCDPISGHTALYWYRQSLGQGPEFLIYFQGTGAADDSGLPNDRFFAVRPEGSVSTLKIQRTERGDSAVYLCASSFVASNYNEQFFGPGTRLTVL.

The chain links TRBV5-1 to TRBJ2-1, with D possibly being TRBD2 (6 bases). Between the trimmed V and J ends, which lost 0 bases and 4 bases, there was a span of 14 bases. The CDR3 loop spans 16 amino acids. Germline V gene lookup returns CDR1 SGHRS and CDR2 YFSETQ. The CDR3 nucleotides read TGCGCCAGCAGCTTGGAAGGCCAGGGAGGTTACAATGAGCAGTTCTTC. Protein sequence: CASSLEGQGGYNEQFF.

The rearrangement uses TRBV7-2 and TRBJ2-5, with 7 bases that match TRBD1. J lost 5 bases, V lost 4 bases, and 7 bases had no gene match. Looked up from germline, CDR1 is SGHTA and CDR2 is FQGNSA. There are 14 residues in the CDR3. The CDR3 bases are TGTGCCAGCAGCTCAAACAGGGGTGGGGAGACCCAGTACTTC. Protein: CASSSNRGGETQYF.

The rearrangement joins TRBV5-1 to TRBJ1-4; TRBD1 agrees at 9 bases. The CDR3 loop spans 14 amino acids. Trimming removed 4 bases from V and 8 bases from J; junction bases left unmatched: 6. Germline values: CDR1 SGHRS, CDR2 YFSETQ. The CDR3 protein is CASSPDRGTEKLFF. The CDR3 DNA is TGCGCCAGCAGCCCGGACAGGGGTACGGAAAAACTGTTTTTT.

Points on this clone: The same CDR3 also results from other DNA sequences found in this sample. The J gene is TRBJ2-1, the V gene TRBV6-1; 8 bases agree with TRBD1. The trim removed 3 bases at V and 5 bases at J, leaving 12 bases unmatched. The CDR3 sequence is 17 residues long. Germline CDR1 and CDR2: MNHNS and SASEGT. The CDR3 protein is CASSEEGTGNFHNEQFF. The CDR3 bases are TGTGCCAGCAGTGAGGAAGGGACAGGAAATTTCCACAATGAGCAGTTCTTC.

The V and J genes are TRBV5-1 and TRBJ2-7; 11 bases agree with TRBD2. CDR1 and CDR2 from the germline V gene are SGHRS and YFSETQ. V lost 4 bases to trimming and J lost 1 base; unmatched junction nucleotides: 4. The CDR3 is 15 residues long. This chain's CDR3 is CASSPTSGSSYEQYF. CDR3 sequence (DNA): TGCGCCAGCAGCCCTACTAGCGGGAGTTCCTACGAGCAGTACTTC.

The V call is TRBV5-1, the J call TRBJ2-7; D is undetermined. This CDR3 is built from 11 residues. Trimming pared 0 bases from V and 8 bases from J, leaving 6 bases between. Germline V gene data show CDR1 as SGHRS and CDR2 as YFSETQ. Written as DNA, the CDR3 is TGCGCCAGCAGCTTGGGGGCAAAGCAGTACTTC. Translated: CASSLGAKQYF.

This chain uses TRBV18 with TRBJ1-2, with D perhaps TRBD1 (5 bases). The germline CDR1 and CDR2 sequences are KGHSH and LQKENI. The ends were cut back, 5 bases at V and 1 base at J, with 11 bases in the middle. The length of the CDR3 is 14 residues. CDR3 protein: CASSTETVNYGYTF. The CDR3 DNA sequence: TGTGCCAGCTCAACAGAGACAGTTAACTATGGCTACACCTTC. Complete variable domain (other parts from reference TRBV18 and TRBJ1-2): NAGVMQNPRHLVRRRGQEARLRCSPMKGHSHVYWYRQLPEEGLKFMVYLQKENIIDESGMPKERFSAEFPKEGPSILRIQQVVRGDSAAYFCASSTETVNYGYTFGSGTRLTVV.

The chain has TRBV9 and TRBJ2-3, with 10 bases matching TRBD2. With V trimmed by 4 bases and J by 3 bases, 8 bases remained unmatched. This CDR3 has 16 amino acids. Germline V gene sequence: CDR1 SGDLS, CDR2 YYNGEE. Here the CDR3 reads CASSPPSGSRTDTQYF. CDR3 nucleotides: TGTGCCAGCAGCCCCCCTAGCGGGAGTCGGACAGATACGCAGTATTTT.

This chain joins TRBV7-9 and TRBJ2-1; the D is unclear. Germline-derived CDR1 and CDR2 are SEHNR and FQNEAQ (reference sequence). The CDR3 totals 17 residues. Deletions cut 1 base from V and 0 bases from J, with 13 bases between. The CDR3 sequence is CASSLVSSRSSYNEQFF. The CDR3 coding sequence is TGTGCCAGCAGCTTAGTATCCTCCCGGAGCTCCTACAATGAGCAGTTCTTC.

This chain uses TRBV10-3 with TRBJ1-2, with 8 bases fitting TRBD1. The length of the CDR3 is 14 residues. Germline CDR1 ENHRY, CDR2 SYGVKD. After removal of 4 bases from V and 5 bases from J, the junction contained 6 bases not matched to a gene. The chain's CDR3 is CAISARQGSYGYTF. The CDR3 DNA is TGTGCCATCAGTGCCCGACAGGGGTCATATGGCTACACCTTC.

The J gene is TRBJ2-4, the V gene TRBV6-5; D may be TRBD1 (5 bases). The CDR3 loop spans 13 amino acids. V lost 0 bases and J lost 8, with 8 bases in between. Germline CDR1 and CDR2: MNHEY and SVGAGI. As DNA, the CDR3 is TGTGCCAGCAGTTACTCGGCAGGGCACATTCAGTACTTC. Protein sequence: CASSYSAGHIQYF.

CDR3 DNA: TGTGCCACTAAGTTTACAGGGGATACCTACGAGCAGTACTTC. This encodes CATKFTGDTYEQYF. The chain links TRBV19 to TRBJ2-7; 7 nucleotides align to TRBD1. Germline lookup yields CDR1 LNHDA and CDR2 SQIVND (reference sequence). There are 14 residues in the CDR3. J was trimmed by 2 bases and V by 10 bases; bases with no gene match: 11. The full variable domain, its missing parts supplied by reference TRBV19 and TRBJ2-7, is DGGITQSPKYLFRKEGQNVTLSCEQNLNHDAMYWYRQDPGQGLRLIYYSQIVNDFQKGDIAEGYSVSREKKESFPLTVTSAQKNPTAFYLCATKFTGDTYEQYFGPGTRLTVT.

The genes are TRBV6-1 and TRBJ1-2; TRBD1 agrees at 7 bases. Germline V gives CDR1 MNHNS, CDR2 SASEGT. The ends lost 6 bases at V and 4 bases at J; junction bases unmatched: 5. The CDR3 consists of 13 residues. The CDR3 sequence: CASSLDRTYGYTF. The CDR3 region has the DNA TGTGCCAGCAGCTTGGACAGGACCTATGGCTACACCTTC.

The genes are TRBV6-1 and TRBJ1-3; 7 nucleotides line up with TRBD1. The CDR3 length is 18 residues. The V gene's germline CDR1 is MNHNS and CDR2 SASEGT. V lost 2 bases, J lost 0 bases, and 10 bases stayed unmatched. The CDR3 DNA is TGTGCCAGCAGTGAACGAGAGTACGCAGGGGGCTCTGGAAACACCATATATTTT. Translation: CASSEREYAGGSGNTIYF.

CDR3 bases: TGTGCCAGCAGCCAGGACGGACTAGCGGGGGGGCCAGATACGCAGTATTTT. Protein sequence: CASSQDGLAGGPDTQYF. The chain is built from TRBV4-2 and TRBJ2-3; 15 nucleotides align to TRBD2. V was clipped by 3 bases and J by 4 bases; unmatched bases: 5. The length of the CDR3 is 17 residues. Per germline, CDR1 LGHNA and CDR2 YNFKEQ.

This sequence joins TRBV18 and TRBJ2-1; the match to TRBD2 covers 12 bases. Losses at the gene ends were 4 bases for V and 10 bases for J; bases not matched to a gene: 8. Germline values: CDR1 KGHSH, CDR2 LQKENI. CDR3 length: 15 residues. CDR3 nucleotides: TGTGCCAGCTCACGTACTAGCGGGGGGACATCGGAGCAGTTCTTC. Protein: CASSRTSGGTSEQFF. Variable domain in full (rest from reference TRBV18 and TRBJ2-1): NAGVMQNPRHLVRRRGQEARLRCSPMKGHSHVYWYRQLPEEGLKFMVYLQKENIIDESGMPKERFSAEFPKEGPSILRIQQVVRGDSAAYFCASSRTSGGTSEQFFGPGTRLTVL.

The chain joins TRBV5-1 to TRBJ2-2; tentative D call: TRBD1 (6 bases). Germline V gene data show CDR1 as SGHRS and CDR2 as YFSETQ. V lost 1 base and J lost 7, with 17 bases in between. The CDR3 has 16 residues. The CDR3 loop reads CASSLTNPRGFGELFF. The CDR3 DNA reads TGCGCCAGCAGCTTGACTAACCCCAGGGGTTTCGGGGAGCTGTTTTTT.